A selection of T cell receptor beta chains follows, all from one sample in a study of T-cell memory formation after mild COVID-19. One entry per CDR3 protein results from TCRdb running MiXCR on the 5' RACE reads. The repertoire holds roughly 110,000 distinct CDR3 sequences, with roughly an eighth as singletons. The specimen was PBMCs or a T cell subset sorted from them (not recorded which). The source of these receptors is an adult woman who had mild COVID-19 (a few samples of this study predate the infection). Cell type and time point are not known. Both conserved end residues are part of each CDR3. The D gene is left open where the match is weak. Size is stated for part of the rows, as once, few or many counts, or as a class when the clone is expanded.

J: TRBJ2-2
V: TRBV30
size: -
D: -
CDR3: CAWSGGYGETGELFF
DNA: TGTGCCTGGAGTGGTGGTTATGGCGAAACCGGGGAGCTGTTTTTT

J: TRBJ1-4
V: TRBV7-9
size: few
D: -
CDR3: CASKQGEHEKLFF
DNA: TGTGCCAGCAAACAGGGCGAGCATGAAAAACTGTTTTTT

J: TRBJ2-7
V: TRBV13
size: -
D: -
CDR3: CASSLVGGGHYEQYF
DNA: TGTGCCAGCAGCTTAGTAGGTGGAGGGCACTACGAGCAGTACTTC

J: TRBJ2-7
V: TRBV4-1
size: few
D: -
CDR3: CASSPFVASGDEQYF
DNA: TGCGCCAGCAGCCCTTTCGTTGCGTCGGGAGACGAGCAGTACTTC

J: TRBJ2-1
V: TRBV5-6
size: -
D: -
CDR3: CASSGVQASSYNEQFF
DNA: TGTGCCAGCAGCGGGGTGCAGGCTAGCTCCTACAATGAGCAGTTCTTC

J: TRBJ2-3
V: TRBV6-6
size: -
D: -
CDR3: CASSYSPSDVDTQYF
DNA: TGTGCCAGCAGTTACTCGCCTAGCGATGTAGATACGCAGTATTTT

J: TRBJ2-1
V: TRBV4-3
size: many
D: -
CDR3: CASSQEGGRVSYNEQFF
DNA: TGCGCCAGCAGCCAAGAGGGCGGCAGAGTCTCCTACAATGAGCAGTTCTTC

J: TRBJ2-3
V: TRBV5-1
size: few
D: TRBD2
CDR3: CASSLLGLAADTQYF
DNA: TGCGCCAGCAGCTTGTTGGGACTAGCCGCAGATACGCAGTATTTT

J: TRBJ2-4
V: TRBV7-9
size: few
D: -
CDR3: CASSSPDWSKNIQYF
DNA: TGTGCCAGCAGCTCCCCAGACTGGTCCAAAAACATTCAGTACTTC

J: TRBJ2-1
V: TRBV12-3/TRBV12-4
size: -
D: TRBD1
CDR3: CASSFPYRGTGPYNEQFF
DNA: TGTGCCAGCAGTTTTCCCTACCGGGGGACAGGTCCTTACAATGAGCAGTTCTTC

J: TRBJ1-2
V: TRBV29-1
size: -
D: TRBD1
CDR3: CSFRDRGSNYGYTF
DNA: TGCAGTTTCCGGGACAGGGGTTCTAACTATGGCTACACCTTC

J: TRBJ2-2
V: TRBV20-1
size: -
D: TRBD1
CDR3: CSARPTAADRDRLNGELFF
DNA: TGCAGTGCTAGACCGACTGCTGCGGACCGGGACAGACTAAACGGGGAGCTGTTTTTT

J: TRBJ2-7
V: TRBV29-1
size: -
D: TRBD2
CDR3: CSIFKLAESSYEQYF
DNA: TGCAGCATTTTCAAACTAGCGGAAAGCTCCTACGAGCAGTACTTC

J: TRBJ2-7
V: TRBV7-9
size: many
D: -
CDR3: CASSFGSPHEQYF
DNA: TGTGCCAGCAGCTTTGGCAGTCCGCACGAGCAGTACTTC

J: TRBJ1-1
V: TRBV3-1
size: few
D: -
CDR3: CASSQVQGSEAFF
DNA: TGTGCCAGCAGCCAAGTCCAGGGGTCTGAAGCTTTCTTT